This paragraph reports one TCR beta chain. Its antigen is not yet known. There are no base qualities to consult, and no much larger clone falls within one base. From the germline V gene (reference sequence), CDR1 is PRHDT and CDR2 is FYEKMQ. The cysteine opens and the phenylalanine closes a CDR3 of 15 amino acids. Only the CDR3 DNA stays, 45 bases, in frame from base 1. Trimming leaves V shorter by 0 bases and J shorter by 1 base, with the junction holding 1 base beyond the gene matches. The sample belongs to a study of CD8 T cell repertoires and HIV-1 epitope variants (dated by TCRdb to 2020 to 2021). A note on the overall study: In separate culture wells, T cells were stimulated with each of twenty-five peptides that represented autologous and known Gag and Nef epitope variants. A total of 83 T cell cultures were run, with each culture condition performed in triplicate except for one peptide, which was performed in duplicate. Using the EasySep Human T Cell Enrichment Kit, T cells were enriched and then co-cultured with an equal number of autologous T cell-negative cells acting as antigen-presenting cells. An aliquot of 1M T cells was set aside as an uncultured baseline condition, separate from the approximately 91 T cell cultures. Among the control conditions were a peptide pool of CMV, EBV and flu, the Ebola AY9 epitope serving as a negative control, and a well with no peptide. For 10 days the cultures were kept in IMDM with gentamicin, and on days 3 and 7 half of the media was changed with IL-2, IL-7 and IL-15 added. The epitopes tested covered three Gag epitope families plus Nef HW9 and YT9. The research as a whole found: Several clonotypes recognized the Nef KF9 family and one clonotype recognized the HW9 family, while no responses to the TAALDMSHF plasma variant were seen. Some ten antigen-specific TCR beta clonotypes were identified, of which six appeared to be cross-reactive for autologous or known escape epitope variants. The assay could identify only TCR beta chains and pointed to proliferation in response to antigen, not to T cell function or cytokine profile.

TCR beta CDR3 regions were sequenced at survey depth on the immunoSEQ platform. The QIAamp DNA micro kit was used to extract genomic DNA from every cultured and uncultured CD8+ T cell population. The paper's data handling went like this. Any sample with under 5,000 productive reads was excluded, and this exclusion removed about 6.5% of the roughly 75 cultures stimulated with HIV peptides. A MANAFEST web app trimmed sequences to CDR3 and removed nonproductive sequences, CDR3s under 5 amino acids, and those not starting C or ending F/W. For a clonotype to count as antigen-specific, the clonotype had to expand relative to the no-peptide control in at least 2 of 3 replicates at FDR 0.01, and only within one epitope family. In addition, a specific clonotype needed a frequency at least fivefold higher than in wells stimulated with peptides from other epitope families. This immuneACCESS table, as held by TCRdb, lists in-frame sequences with V and J called but not all clones. Of the missing ones, under half trace to an unresolved V gene in checked studies; the others have no known cause. V and J calls and clone size come straight from that table; D and trimming were deduced from the DNA. The sample contains 6,000 or so clones, 60% to 65% of them found a single time. Of the sample, 44% is held by the ten largest clones.

The EasySep Human CD8+ T Cell Enrichment Kit was used on day 10 to isolate CD8+ T cells from every culture. Sample: cultured CD8+ T cells derived from PBMCs. Recombination linked TRBV13 to TRBJ2-3; 7 central bases correspond to TRBD2. The sequence derives from a male donor with HIV. The CDR3 protein is CASSLGRGGTDTQYF. Here is the DNA: TGTGCCAGCAGCTTAGGACGGGGGGGCACAGATACGCAGTATTTT.